This T cell receptor (beta chain) was documented in a study of blood T cell repertoires in COVID-19 (dated by TCRdb to between 2020 and 2021). Notes on the research overall: Samples covering the acute and convalescent phases of COVID-19 were provided by collaborators in the United States, Italy and Spain. Where HLA class I and class II types were available, the types were taken from metadata supplied by the sample provider, not from assay-based typing. The repertoires were made available in a free public database intended to serve as a resource for research on the immune response to SARS-CoV-2. Samples came from the ongoing ImmuneRACE study (first 160 participants) plus 1,254 subjects from 6 global collaborators. The sample metadata nearly always contained a de-identified subject ID, COVID-19 status, age in years and sex. Subjects who had been exposed to COVID-19, were actively infected with it, or had recovered from it provided the deeply sampled blood TCRbeta repertoires that made up the dataset. The material from the prospective study consisted of cDNA or gDNA derived from T cells, B-cell-depleted T cells, or PBMCs.

The immunoSEQ Assay, a bias-controlled multiplex PCR, was used to amplify TCRbeta CDR3 regions from genomic DNA. In the original analysis: Within the assay, amplification of reference gene primers was used to estimate how many nucleated cells each sample contained. Sequence reads were collapsed and filtered to measure the absolute abundance of every unique TCRbeta CDR3 rearrangement. Productive Simpson clonality was computed per sample as the square root of Simpson's diversity index over productive rearrangements. What TCRdb holds here is the immuneACCESS table cut down to in-frame rearrangements. Part of the clones is not present; checked against another copy, under half of the missing clones reflect an unresolved V gene, and the others are unexplained. The V and J calls and clone size are taken from that table; D and trimming were inferred from the DNA. The sample table shows approximately 270,000 clones, and around 88% are seen once. The ten largest clones take up approximately 1.4% of the sample.

What the work shows at the level of the full study, not this receptor alone: The amount of clinical and demographic metadata varied by source and participant and was provided uncurated.

As to this clone: Its antigen specificity is not known. Per-base qualities were not stored, and no clone one base away is much larger.

Each collaborating institution followed its own protocols to collect whole blood in K2EDTA tubes. Collaborator samples were shipped for TCRbeta analysis as frozen whole blood, isolated PBMCs, or DNA extracted from either sample type. For CDR1 and CDR2, the germline V gene lists LGHNT and FRNRAP. Trimming removed 7 bases from V and 6 bases from J, leaving 16 bases between the germline ends. The CDR3 has 15 amino acids, counting the end cysteine and phenylalanine. Solely the CDR3 DNA is kept, with 45 bases framed from the first base. This sequence uses TRBV12-5 and TRBJ1-6; the D gene is perhaps TRBD1, from 5 matching bases. This TCR was sampled from a man older than 75 with acute or convalescent COVID-19. The sample consisted of peripheral blood. Here the CDR3 is given as CASEGQGWGNSPLHF. The nucleotide sequence reads as follows: TGTGCTAGTGAGGGGCAGGGTTGGGGTAATTCACCCCTCCACTTT.